Each of the 24 T cell receptor beta chains below was sequenced from the same sample in a study of T cell responses to AZD1222 COVID-19 vaccine. Assay used: immunoSEQ multiplex PCR; TCRdb lists only in-frame clones, some missing. Among approximately 120,000 clones listed, around 90% were seen once. Sample: peripheral blood, taken 28 days after the second AZD1222 dose. These receptors came from an adult who received the AZD1222 COVID-19 vaccine.

The chain uses TRBV3-1 (or the pseudogene TRBV3-2) and TRBJ1-2; unclear D gene. Germline lookup yields CDR1 LGHDT and CDR2 YNNKEL (reference sequence). CDR3 length equals 15 residues. The V end was cut by 0 bases, the J end by 4 bases, with 12 bases between. In DNA form, the CDR3 reads TGTGCCAGCAGCCAAGACGTGGGCCTCGCCTATGGCTACACCTTC. Its translation is CASSQDVGLAYGYTF.

This clone rates as medium-sized. The V call is TRBV19, the J call TRBJ1-5, with TRBD1 matching 7 bases. The germline V gene encodes CDR1 LNHDA and CDR2 SQIVND (reference sequence). This CDR3 has 16 residues. Unmatched junction bases numbered 9, after V lost 1 base and J lost 6 bases. CDR3 loop: CASSIVSGGMSQPQHF. The CDR3, as DNA: TGTGCCAGTAGTATAGTCTCAGGGGGGATGTCTCAGCCCCAGCATTTT.

This clone appeared once. V and J are TRBV5-1 and TRBJ1-5; no clear D. The CDR3 sequence is 16 residues long. V shed 4 bases and J shed 2 bases, with 16 bases lying between them. Germline V gives CDR1 SGHRS, CDR2 YFSETQ. The CDR3 here is CASSPMPEVGNQPQHF. The CDR3 bases are TGCGCCAGCAGCCCCATGCCGGAGGTGGGCAATCAGCCCCAGCATTTT.

The chain recombines TRBV7-2 with TRBJ1-2, with no clear D. The CDR3 contains 14 residues. Germline CDR1 and CDR2: SGHTA and FQGNSA. The V end lost 4 bases, the J end lost 7 bases, and 16 bases lay between the germline ends. CDR3 residues: CASSSPNFLSGYTF. For the CDR3, the DNA is TGTGCCAGCAGCTCCCCTAATTTCTTGAGTGGCTACACCTTC.

This chain uses TRBV2 with TRBJ1-4, with no clear D. CDR1 SNHLY and CDR2 FYNNEI come from the germline V gene. V shed 6 bases and J shed 6 bases, with 17 bases lying between them. This CDR3 spans 15 amino acids. CDR3 protein: CASRPMGLSDEKLFF. The CDR3 DNA is TGTGCCAGCAGGCCCATGGGCCTGTCGGATGAAAAACTGTTTTTT.

The rearrangement joins TRBV20-1 to TRBJ1-5; D not certain. The germline CDR1 and CDR2 sequences are DFQATT and SNEGSKA (reference sequence). The V end lost 0 bases, the J end lost 8 bases, and 5 bases lay between the germline ends. The CDR3 is made up of 11 amino acids. The CDR3 bases are TGCAGTGCTAGAGATATGGAGCCCCAGCATTTT. It encodes CSARDMEPQHF.

V usage is TRBV7-8 and J usage is TRBJ2-5; 7 bases line up with TRBD2. With V trimmed by 5 bases and J by 2 bases, 11 bases remained unmatched. Germline V CDR1 and CDR2: SGHVS, FQNEAQ. The CDR3 runs to 16 residues. This CDR3 reads CASSPIWRGNQETQYF. The CDR3 DNA reads TGTGCCAGCAGCCCGATATGGCGGGGGAATCAAGAGACCCAGTACTTC.

The V call is TRBV7-9, the J call TRBJ1-6; no firm D call. Germline V gene lookup returns CDR1 SEHNR and CDR2 FQNEAQ (reference sequence). The V and J ends lost 3 bases and 0 bases respectively, with 9 bases between them. The CDR3 sequence is 16 residues long. The CDR3 spells CASSFLQSSYNSPLHF. As DNA, the CDR3 is TGTGCCAGCAGCTTTTTGCAAAGCTCCTATAATTCACCCCTCCACTTT.

The chain employs TRBV12-3 or TRBV12-4 and TRBJ2-1; D not resolved. CDR3 length equals 12 residues. The V end lost 5 bases, the J end lost 4 bases, and 6 bases lay between the germline ends. CDR3 sequence (DNA): TGTGCCAGCAGTCCGGAATACAATGAGCAGTTCTTC. Translating it yields CASSPEYNEQFF.

J is TRBJ2-1 and V is TRBV6-5, with TRBD1 matching over 8 bases. V lost 6 bases, J lost 4 bases, and 8 bases stayed unmatched. CDR3 length equals 15 residues. CDR1 and CDR2 from the germline V gene are MNHEY and SVGAGI. The CDR3 loop reads CASSSNRGRYNEQFF. Written as DNA, the CDR3 is TGTGCCAGCAGCTCGAACAGGGGGAGGTACAATGAGCAGTTCTTC.

The CDR3 loop is CASRDRVMLGELFF. CDR3 DNA sequence: TGTGCCAGCAGGGACAGGGTCATGTTGGGGGAGCTGTTTTTT. This chain connects TRBV6-5 to TRBJ2-2, with 8 bases lining up with TRBD1. V lost 6 bases, J lost 8 bases, and 8 bases stayed unmatched. CDR1 and CDR2 from the germline V gene are MNHEY and SVGAGI. The CDR3 runs to 14 residues.

The V and J genes are TRBV7-8 and TRBJ1-2; D gene unclear. Germline CDR1 SGHVS, CDR2 FQNEAQ. Between the trimmed V and J ends, which lost 4 bases and 4 bases, there was a span of 19 bases. This CDR3 comprises 16 residues. The CDR3 nucleotides are TGTGCCAGCAGCTCCACCCGAGGGCTGTCACTCTATGGCTACACCTTC. Translated, it gives CASSSTRGLSLYGYTF.

Concerning this clone itself: One end of the junction does not line up with germline, which may come from a read error. The chain uses TRBV7-9 and TRBJ1-1; D remains ambiguous. The CDR3 totals 13 residues. Germline-derived CDR1 and CDR2 are SEHNR and FQNEAQ (reference sequence). DNA of the CDR3: TGTGCCAGCATCTTAGTGACGAACACTGAAGCTTTCTTT. Protein sequence: CASILVTNTEAFF.

The J gene is TRBJ1-1, the V gene TRBV6-2 or TRBV6-3; TRBD1 matches at 10 bases. CDR1 is MNHEY, CDR2 SVGEGT, per germline. V lost 6 bases to trimming and J lost 2 bases; unmatched junction nucleotides: 6. CDR3 length equals 15 residues. This chain's CDR3 is CASSKATGGNTEAFF. CDR3 DNA: TGTGCCAGCAGCAAAGCGACAGGGGGCAACACTGAAGCTTTCTTT.

The chain links TRBV5-1 to TRBJ2-3; D is undetermined. Germline CDR1 and CDR2: SGHRS and YFSETQ. Trimming shortened V by 4 bases and J by 2 bases, and 8 bases separated the two germline ends. CDR3 length: 13 amino acids. The CDR3 region is CASSNDFTDTQYF. As DNA, the CDR3 is TGCGCCAGCAGCAATGACTTCACAGATACGCAGTATTTT.

The chain couples TRBV30 to TRBJ2-2, with a tentative D call TRBD2 (6 bases). V lost 0 bases and J lost 4, with 9 bases in between. Looked up from germline, CDR1 is GTSNPN and CDR2 is SVGIG (reference sequence). The CDR3 totals 14 residues. DNA for the CDR3: TGTGCCTGGAGTGTGGGAGCGGGCACCGGGGAGCTGTTTTTT. It codes for CAWSVGAGTGELFF.

This clone was observed a single time. The chain recombines TRBV7-8 with TRBJ2-7, with D hard to call. The CDR3 contains 13 residues. V was shortened by 1 base and J by 2 bases, with 6 bases between the two germline ends. Looked up from germline, CDR1 is SGHVS and CDR2 is FQNEAQ. CDR3 sequence reads: CASSLVETYEQYF. The DNA for the CDR3 is TGTGCCAGCAGCTTAGTCGAAACCTACGAGCAGTACTTC. The full variable domain, rest sourced from reference TRBV7-8 and TRBJ2-7, is GAGVSQSPRYKVAKRGQDVALRCDPISGHVSLFWYQQALGQGPEFLTYFQNEAQLDKSGLPSDRFFAERPEGSVSTLKIQRTQQEDSAVYLCASSLVETYEQYFGPGTRLTVT.

This chain uses TRBV29-1 with TRBJ1-2; D is ambiguous. Trimming removed 3 bases from V and 7 bases from J, with 9 bases in between. This CDR3 comprises 11 residues. Germline V CDR1 and CDR2: SQVTM, ANQGSEA. The chain's CDR3 is CSVEEGGGYTF. Here the CDR3 DNA reads TGCAGCGTTGAGGAGGGAGGTGGCTACACCTTC.

The genes are TRBV6-1 and TRBJ1-4, with D perhaps matching TRBD1 (5 bases). Trimming cost V 5 bases and J 6 bases, with 16 bases left between them. Germline values: CDR1 MNHNS, CDR2 SASEGT. The CDR3 covers 15 residues. The CDR3 here is CASSPARVTYEKLFF. The CDR3 DNA reads TGTGCCAGCAGTCCTGCCAGGGTGACTTATGAAAAACTGTTTTTT.

The genes are TRBV5-1 and TRBJ1-1; D not certain. V shed 1 base and J shed 1 base, with 8 bases lying between them. Germline V gene sequence: CDR1 SGHRS, CDR2 YFSETQ. The CDR3 totals 14 residues. CDR3 bases: TGCGCCAGCAGCTTGCAGGCCAGGAACACTGAAGCTTTCTTT. Translated, it gives CASSLQARNTEAFF. Filled out from reference TRBV5-1 and TRBJ1-1, the complete variable domain reads KAGVTQTPRYLIKTRGQQVTLSCSPISGHRSVSWYQQTPGQGLQFLFEYFSETQRNKGNFPGRFSGRQFSNSRSEMNVSTLELGDSALYLCASSLQARNTEAFFGQGTRLTVV.

This chain joins TRBV19 and TRBJ2-3; 7 nucleotides match TRBD1. The CDR3 has 15 amino acids. V lost 7 bases to trimming and J lost 2 bases; unmatched junction nucleotides: 9. Germline CDR1 and CDR2: LNHDA and SQIVND (reference sequence). The CDR3 DNA is TGTGCCAGTACCCACCGGGACAGACCCACAGATACGCAGTATTTT. It specifies CASTHRDRPTDTQYF.

The rearrangement uses TRBV2 and TRBJ1-5, with 8 bases aligning to TRBD1. Germline V gene data show CDR1 as SNHLY and CDR2 as FYNNEI. The CDR3 spans 13 residues. Trimming cost V 10 bases and J 6 bases; bases outside gene matches: 8. CDR3 sequence (DNA): TGTGCCACCCAGGACAGGGAGGCTCAGCCCCAGCATTTT. This encodes CATQDREAQPQHF. Filled out from reference TRBV2 and TRBJ1-5, the complete variable domain reads EPEVTQTPSHQVTQMGQEVILRCVPISNHLYFYWYRQILGQKVEFLVSFYNNEISEKSEIFDDQFSVERPDGSNFTLKIRSTKLEDSAMYFCATQDREAQPQHFGDGTRLSIL.

The chain recombines TRBV5-1 with TRBJ2-1; D uncertain. The CDR3 sequence is 16 residues long. Germline V gene data show CDR1 as SGHRS and CDR2 as YFSETQ. Trimming removed 4 bases from V and 8 bases from J, with 22 bases in between. In nucleotides, the CDR3 is TGCGCCAGCAGCCGCTCTTTGTCGCGGACGGGCGATGAGCAGTTCTTC. Its translation: CASSRSLSRTGDEQFF.

The chain employs TRBV7-2 and TRBJ1-6; tentative D call: TRBD1 (5 bases). V lost 5 bases, J lost 0 bases, and 11 bases lay in between. In germline, CDR1 is SGHTA, CDR2 FQGNSA. The CDR3 sequence is 16 residues long. The CDR3 loop is CASSAGGSSYNSPLHF. DNA of the CDR3: TGTGCCAGCAGCGCCGGGGGGAGCTCCTATAATTCACCCCTCCACTTT.